Following are 15 T cell receptor beta chains from one sample sequenced in a study of cytomegalovirus exposure and HLA in healthy donors. PCR primers comprised 60 Vbeta and 13 Jbeta primers. Only in-frame clones appear in the TCRdb table, and some are missing; sequencing was by immunoSEQ multiplex PCR. Of around 130,000 clones in the sample, over 70% are singletons; the top ten hold 2.9%. Material: PBMCs. The receptor set was obtained from a woman in her 40s in good health and CMV-seropositive.

V is TRBV6-5 and J is TRBJ2-7; TRBD1 might be the D (5 bases). Trimming cost V 0 bases and J 6 bases, with 12 bases left between them. The CDR3 totals 14 residues. Germline V gives CDR1 MNHEY, CDR2 SVGAGI. In nucleotides, the CDR3 is TGTGCCAGCAGTTACTCGGTCAGGGTGGGCGAGCAGTACTTC. The encoded protein is CASSYSVRVGEQYF.

V and J are TRBV9 and TRBJ2-3; 11 bases are a match to TRBD2. Germline V gives CDR1 SGDLS, CDR2 YYNGEE. The junction had 20 bases not matched to a gene; V was cut back by 2 bases and J by 6 bases. The CDR3 length is 20 residues. The CDR3 is CASSVTLAGFSGRATDTQYF. CDR3 bases: TGTGCCAGCAGCGTTACCTTAGCGGGTTTTAGCGGGAGGGCCACGGATACGCAGTATTTT.

The genes are TRBV4-3 and TRBJ1-2, with unresolved D. V lost 4 bases and J 0 bases, leaving 9 bases between the germline ends. Germline CDR1 and CDR2: LGHNA and YSLEER. This CDR3 has 14 amino acids. The DNA for the CDR3 is TGCGCCAGCAGCCCTATCGGGGCTAACTATGGCTACACCTTC. It translates to CASSPIGANYGYTF.

The V and J genes are TRBV29-1 and TRBJ2-7, with TRBD1 matching 11 bases. Trimming removed 6 bases from V and 2 bases from J; junction bases left unmatched: 9. CDR1 SQVTM and CDR2 ANQGSEA come from the germline V gene. The CDR3 spans 15 residues. The CDR3 protein is CSVQGADRGPYEQYF. The CDR3 region has the DNA TGCAGCGTCCAGGGGGCGGACAGGGGGCCCTACGAGCAGTACTTC.

The chain has TRBV6-1 and TRBJ1-2; 7 bases fit TRBD1. This CDR3 is built from 13 residues. The trim removed 5 bases at V and 2 bases at J, leaving 2 bases unmatched. Germline CDR1 reads MNHNS; CDR2 reads SASEGT. The CDR3 here is CASSPDRNYGYTF. CDR3 coding DNA: TGTGCCAGCAGTCCGGACAGGAACTATGGCTACACCTTC.

The rearrangement joins TRBV5-1 to TRBJ2-7, with D perhaps matching TRBD1 (5 bases). The CDR3 is made up of 14 amino acids. V lost 0 bases, J lost 2 bases, and 9 bases lay in between. CDR1 and CDR2 (germline): SGHRS, YFSETQ. For the CDR3, the DNA is TGCGCCAGCAGCTTGGAGCAGGGAACCTACGAGCAGTACTTC. It encodes CASSLEQGTYEQYF.

In regard to this clone: Mismatch with germline at one junction end may stem from a read error. This chain links TRBV5-1 with TRBJ2-2; a possible D gene is TRBD2 (5 bases). This CDR3 contains 15 residues. From germline, CDR1 is SGHRS and CDR2 YFSETQ. Here the CDR3 reads CASARPGTNTGELLF. CDR3 coding DNA: TGCGCCAGCGCACGTCCGGGAACGAACACCGGGGAGCTGCTTTTT.

This clone was seen a handful of times. The chain combines TRBV7-2 with TRBJ2-7, with 9 bases fitting TRBD2. The CDR3 contains 14 residues. After removal of 2 bases from V and 6 bases from J, the junction contained 5 bases not matched to a gene. The germline V gene has CDR1 SGHTA and CDR2 FQGNSA. The chain's CDR3 is CASSLQRGVGEQYF. Written as DNA, the CDR3 is TGTGCCAGCAGCTTACAGCGGGGGGTTGGCGAGCAGTACTTC.

This clone was counted only a few times. The chain links TRBV7-2 to TRBJ1-1; tentatively, D is TRBD1 (6 bases). This CDR3 has 13 residues. Between the trimmed V and J ends, which lost 1 base and 5 bases, there was a span of 8 bases. The germline V gene encodes CDR1 SGHTA and CDR2 FQGNSA. The chain's CDR3 is CASSLDRVTEAFF. DNA of the CDR3: TGTGCCAGCAGCTTAGACAGGGTAACTGAAGCTTTCTTT.

The chain links TRBV2 to TRBJ1-2; TRBD1 agrees at 9 bases. The CDR3 contains 14 residues. The V and J ends lost 2 bases and 4 bases, in that order; junction bases with no gene match: 2. Germline CDR1 SNHLY, CDR2 FYNNEI. CDR3 DNA sequence: TGTGCCAGCAGTGAAACGACAGGGGGCTATGGCTACACCTTC. This translates into CASSETTGGYGYTF.

V is TRBV7-3 and J is TRBJ2-7; 8 bases agree with TRBD1. Per germline, CDR1 SGHTA and CDR2 FQGTGA. With 1 base clipped from V and 6 bases from J, the junction kept 5 bases outside the gene matches. This CDR3 has 14 amino acids. CDR3 region: CASSLSQGAAEQYF. The CDR3 DNA reads TGTGCCAGCAGCTTAAGCCAGGGGGCGGCCGAGCAGTACTTC.

This clone was observed a handful of times. The V call is TRBV7-2, the J call TRBJ2-7; D unclear. The CDR3 sequence is 14 residues long. Germline CDR1 is SGHTA and CDR2 is FQGNSA. Trimming took 2 bases from V and 6 from J, leaving 14 bases between them. The CDR3 DNA reads as TGTGCCAGCAGCTTAACACCTCCAATACGCGAGCAGTACTTC. Translation: CASSLTPPIREQYF.

V usage is TRBV5-1 and J usage is TRBJ2-1, with a weak D call TRBD2 (6 bases). CDR3 size: 15 residues. V was pared by 4 bases and J by 4 bases, with 15 bases between. Germline V CDR1 and CDR2: SGHRS, YFSETQ. This chain's CDR3 is CASSPRLVRYNEQFF. The CDR3 DNA is TGCGCCAGCAGCCCGCGACTAGTTCGTTACAATGAGCAGTTCTTC. Based on the CDR3 plus reference TRBV5-1 and TRBJ2-1, the full variable domain is KAGVTQTPRYLIKTRGQQVTLSCSPISGHRSVSWYQQTPGQGLQFLFEYFSETQRNKGNFPGRFSGRQFSNSRSEMNVSTLELGDSALYLCASSPRLVRYNEQFFGPGTRLTVL.

The V and J genes are TRBV25-1 and TRBJ2-1, with 8 bases lining up with TRBD2. The germline CDR1 and CDR2 sequences are MGHDK and SYGVNS. J lost 6 bases, V lost 0 bases, and 10 bases had no gene match. CDR3 length equals 17 residues. This CDR3 is CASSEYNSGVLPNEQFF. The CDR3 DNA reads TGTGCCAGCAGTGAATATAATAGCGGGGTTCTACCCAATGAGCAGTTCTTC.

The V call is TRBV6-5, the J call TRBJ1-2; possible D gene TRBD1, 6 bases. The CDR3 is 12 residues long. Trimming stripped 6 bases from V and 6 bases from J, with 11 bases between. Looked up from germline, CDR1 is MNHEY and CDR2 is SVGAGI. The CDR3, as DNA: TGTGCCAGCAGACAGGGTGGGCATGGCTACACCTTC. Translating it yields CASRQGGHGYTF.